Following are 30 T cell receptor beta chains from one sample sequenced in a study of blood T cell repertoires in COVID-19. The method was immunoSEQ multiplex PCR; TCRdb's version includes in-frame clones alone and lacks a portion of them. The data show about 140,000 clones, with 70% to 80% seen just once and approximately 4.5% held by the top ten. Sequenced: peripheral blood. The receptor source for this set is a woman aged 80 or over with active or convalescent COVID-19.

This sequence joins TRBV7-2 and TRBJ2-3; possibly TRBD1 for D (6 bases). The CDR3 has 15 amino acids. V shed 1 base and J shed 4 bases, with 12 bases lying between them. The germline V gene has CDR1 SGHTA and CDR2 FQGNSA. The CDR3 region is CASSLEQGMADTQYF. CDR3 bases: TGTGCCAGCAGCTTAGAGCAGGGGATGGCAGATACGCAGTATTTT.

The chain has TRBV10-1 and TRBJ2-3, with 12 nucleotides matching TRBD2. Germline lookup yields CDR1 WNHNN and CDR2 SYGVQD (reference sequence). Trimming took 6 bases from V and 6 from J; bases not matched to a gene: 10. This CDR3 comprises 16 residues. The CDR3 protein is CASSHKRLAGADTQYF. The CDR3, as DNA: TGCGCCAGCAGCCACAAAAGACTAGCGGGGGCTGATACGCAGTATTTT.

The chain has TRBV5-1 and TRBJ2-1; no firm D call. Germline V lookup: CDR1 SGHRS, CDR2 YFSETQ. V was clipped by 3 bases and J by 0 bases, with 13 bases between them. This CDR3 is 16 amino acids long. The CDR3 DNA follows: TGCGCCAGCAGCTCTGAAGCCTTAAACTCCTACAATGAGCAGTTCTTC. Translated, it gives CASSSEALNSYNEQFF.

The gene calls are TRBV19 and TRBJ1-4; D is possibly TRBD1 (6 bases). The germline gives CDR1 LNHDA, CDR2 SQIVND (reference sequence). The CDR3 runs to 13 residues. Trimming took 7 bases from V and 8 from J, leaving 14 bases between them. CDR3 loop: CASNPGVREKLFF. In nucleotides, the CDR3 is TGTGCCAGTAATCCAGGGGTACGAGAAAAACTGTTTTTT.

The chain uses TRBV19 and TRBJ1-2; 8 bases are a match to TRBD1. Germline loops: CDR1 LNHDA, CDR2 SQIVND (reference sequence). Trimming took 7 bases from V and 3 from J; bases not matched to a gene: 7. The CDR3 length is 14 residues. The CDR3 loop reads CASNEGQGYYGYTF. The DNA of the CDR3 is TGTGCCAGTAACGAAGGACAGGGTTACTATGGCTACACCTTC.

This chain uses TRBV3-1 (or the pseudogene TRBV3-2) with TRBJ1-5; D not certain. CDR3 length: 15 residues. V gave up 0 bases and J gave up 1 base, with 7 bases separating them. Looked up from germline, CDR1 is LGHDT and CDR2 is YNNKEL (reference sequence). The CDR3 spells CASSQEAGSNQPQHF. The DNA of the CDR3 is TGTGCCAGCAGCCAAGAGGCGGGGAGCAATCAGCCCCAGCATTTT.

V usage is TRBV6-4 and J usage is TRBJ2-7, with 10 bases matching TRBD2. The CDR3 has 15 residues. Germline CDR1 MRHNA, CDR2 SNTAGT. After removal of 3 bases from V and 1 base from J, the junction contained 3 bases not matched to a gene. In DNA, the CDR3 is TGTGCCAGCAGTGAAGATAGCGGGGGGTCCTACGAGCAGTACTTC. It codes for CASSEDSGGSYEQYF.

The chain carries TRBV7-2 and TRBJ1-4; the match to TRBD1 covers 9 bases. Germline V CDR1 and CDR2: SGHTA, FQGNSA. CDR3 length: 17 residues. After removal of 2 bases from V and 7 bases from J, the junction contained 11 bases not matched to a gene. The CDR3 DNA reads TGTGCCAGCAGCTTAAGGATTACACAGGGGGCGGGTGAAAAACTGTTTTTT. Its protein is CASSLRITQGAGEKLFF.

V and J are TRBV10-3 and TRBJ1-5, with a weak D call TRBD1 (5 bases). This CDR3 has 14 residues. Germline values: CDR1 ENHRY, CDR2 SYGVKD. The ends were cut back, 6 bases at V and 2 bases at J, with 11 bases in the middle. Here the CDR3 DNA reads TGTGCCATCAGCCAGTCGGGGGGCAATCAGCCCCAGCATTTT. It yields the protein CAISQSGGNQPQHF.

The chain recombines TRBV20-1 with TRBJ1-5; no firm D call. The CDR3 sequence is 13 residues long. The germline V and J ends were trimmed by 3 bases and 5 bases, with 11 bases remaining between them. The germline gives CDR1 DFQATT, CDR2 SNEGSKA (reference sequence). This chain's CDR3 is CSASEADDQPQHF. In DNA, the CDR3 is TGCAGTGCTAGTGAGGCAGATGATCAGCCCCAGCATTTT.

CDR3 amino acids: CASSLDWGQGENQPQHF. The CDR3 bases are TGTGCCAGCAGCTTAGATTGGGGACAGGGCGAGAATCAGCCCCAGCATTTT. This chain joins TRBV7-2 and TRBJ1-5; 9 bases match TRBD1. V shed 1 base, J shed 4 bases, and the junction held 8 bases outside the gene matches. CDR3 length equals 17 residues. Germline assignment: CDR1 SGHTA and CDR2 FQGNSA. The whole variable domain, filled in from reference TRBV7-2 and TRBJ1-5, reads GAGVSQSPSNKVTEKGKDVELRCDPISGHTALYWYRQSLGQGLEFLIYFQGNSAPDKSGLPSDRFSAERTGGSVSTLTIQRTQQEDSAVYLCASSLDWGQGENQPQHFGDGTRLSIL.

The rearrangement links TRBV4-1 to TRBJ1-3; D is unclear. The CDR3 runs 15 residues. CDR1 and CDR2 (germline): MGHRA, YSYEKL. Deletions cut 1 base from V and 3 bases from J, with 10 bases between. In DNA, the CDR3 is TGCGCCAGCAGCCAAGTTGCACCGCGTGGAAACACCATATATTTT. Translation gives CASSQVAPRGNTIYF.

The chain combines TRBV15 with TRBJ1-2; D is ambiguous. Trimming removed 1 base at V and 4 bases at J, with 10 bases between. The CDR3 consists of 14 residues. CDR1 LNHNV and CDR2 YYDKDF come from the germline V gene (reference sequence). The CDR3 region is CATSRGGRTYGYTF. In DNA form, the CDR3 reads TGTGCCACCAGCAGAGGCGGGCGGACCTATGGCTACACCTTC. Using reference TRBV15 and TRBJ1-2 for the parts outside the CDR3, the full variable domain is DAMVIQNPRYQVTQFGKPVTLSCSQTLNHNVMYWYQQKSSQAPKLLFHYYDKDFNNEADTPDNFQSRRPNTSFCFLDIRSPGLGDTAMYLCATSRGGRTYGYTFGSGTRLTVV.

The J gene is TRBJ1-2, the V gene TRBV19; 7 bases are shared with TRBD1. Germline V lookup: CDR1 LNHDA, CDR2 SQIVND (reference sequence). This CDR3 contains 15 residues. V dropped 7 bases and J dropped 1; count of bases not matched to a gene: 9. This CDR3 is CASTEKGQINYGYTF. CDR3 DNA sequence: TGTGCCAGTACCGAAAAGGGACAGATTAACTATGGCTACACCTTC. Using reference TRBV19 and TRBJ1-2 for the parts outside the CDR3, the full variable domain is DGGITQSPKYLFRKEGQNVTLSCEQNLNHDAMYWYRQDPGQGLRLIYYSQIVNDFQKGDIAEGYSVSREKKESFPLTVTSAQKNPTAFYLCASTEKGQINYGYTFGSGTRLTVV.

The chain carries TRBV6-5 and TRBJ1-5; D is uncertain. The germline V gene encodes CDR1 MNHEY and CDR2 SVGAGI. This CDR3 has 11 amino acids. The germline V and J ends were trimmed by 8 bases and 9 bases, with 11 bases remaining between them. The CDR3 loop is CASGSQWPQHF. The DNA for the CDR3 is TGTGCCAGCGGCAGTCAGTGGCCCCAGCATTTT.

The chain couples TRBV28 to TRBJ1-1, with a tentative D call TRBD1 (6 bases). V lost 6 bases and J 4 bases, leaving 15 bases between the germline ends. Looked up from germline, CDR1 is MDHEN and CDR2 is SYDVKM. The CDR3 is 14 amino acids. The CDR3 DNA follows: TGTGCCAGCAGCCGGGACACCGCGGCCACTGAAGCTTTCTTT. It translates to CASSRDTAATEAFF.

This chain links TRBV4-1 with TRBJ2-5; TRBD1 is a possible D gene (6 bases). CDR3 length: 15 amino acids. Germline CDR1 MGHRA, CDR2 YSYEKL. V was shortened by 4 bases and J by 1 base, with 13 bases between the two germline ends. CDR3 sequence (DNA): TGCGCCAGCAGCCTGGGCGCAGGGGTCCAAGAGACCCAGTACTTC. It encodes CASSLGAGVQETQYF.

The chain uses TRBV5-1 and TRBJ1-2; 9 bases fit TRBD1. The germline gives CDR1 SGHRS, CDR2 YFSETQ. Germline trimming cut 3 bases from V and 1 base from J; bases unmatched to any gene: 7. The CDR3 consists of 16 residues. This CDR3 reads CASSSRDRAINYGYTF. The CDR3 DNA is TGCGCCAGCAGCTCCCGGGACAGGGCGATTAACTATGGCTACACCTTC. The full variable domain, with the rest looked up from reference TRBV5-1 and TRBJ1-2, is KAGVTQTPRYLIKTRGQQVTLSCSPISGHRSVSWYQQTPGQGLQFLFEYFSETQRNKGNFPGRFSGRQFSNSRSEMNVSTLELGDSALYLCASSSRDRAINYGYTFGSGTRLTVV.

This chain joins TRBV30 and TRBJ2-1; the D gene is possibly TRBD1 (5 bases). V gave up 2 bases and J gave up 12 bases, with 20 bases separating them. CDR3 length: 14 residues. Per germline, CDR1 GTSNPN and CDR2 SVGIG (reference sequence). The CDR3 loop is CAWSSFRRAKGQFF. The CDR3, as DNA: TGTGCCTGGAGTTCGTTTCGCAGGGCCAAGGGGCAGTTCTTC.

This clone was seen only a few times. The genes are TRBV30 and TRBJ2-7, with D possibly matching TRBD1 (5 bases). This CDR3 has 12 residues. Trimming removed 1 base from V and 8 bases from J, with 12 bases in between. Per the germline V gene, CDR1 is GTSNPN and CDR2 is SVGIG (reference sequence). Here the CDR3 DNA reads TGTGCCTGGAGTGAACAGGCGATCCAGCAGTACTTC. Translated, it gives CAWSEQAIQQYF.

The V and J genes are TRBV11-2 and TRBJ2-1; D is unresolved. The ends were cut back, 5 bases at V and 9 bases at J, with 17 bases in the middle. This CDR3 is 14 amino acids long. The germline V gene has CDR1 SGHAT and CDR2 FQNNGV. CDR3 coding DNA: TGTGCCAGCAGCCCCGGGTCCACGTCCCTTGAGCAGTTCTTC. Translated, it gives CASSPGSTSLEQFF. The variable domain in full, with the rest retrieved from reference TRBV11-2 and TRBJ2-1, is EAGVAQSPRYKIIEKRQSVAFWCNPISGHATLYWYQQILGQGPKLLIQFQNNGVVDDSQLPKDRFSAERLKGVDSTLKIQPAKLEDSAVYLCASSPGSTSLEQFFGPGTRLTVL.

There are a few counts of this clone. This chain links TRBV24-1 with TRBJ1-3; D is unresolved. Germline CDR1 KGHDR, CDR2 SFDVKD. V was pared by 5 bases and J by 2 bases, with 9 bases between. This CDR3 is built from 14 residues. The CDR3 nucleotides are TGTGCCACCAGTGCGGGAGTCCCTGGAAACACCATATATTTT. Its protein product is CATSAGVPGNTIYF.

The chain joins TRBV7-8 to TRBJ1-4; tentative D call: TRBD1 (6 bases). Between the trimmed V and J ends, which lost 4 bases and 5 bases, there was a span of 11 bases. This CDR3 has 14 residues. Germline V gene data show CDR1 as SGHVS and CDR2 as FQNEAQ. CDR3 region: CASSSDSPNEKLFF. The CDR3 bases are TGTGCCAGCAGCTCGGACAGCCCCAATGAAAAACTGTTTTTT.

The chain recombines TRBV5-1 with TRBJ1-1; TRBD1 might be the D (6 bases). V was pared by 4 bases and J by 0 bases, with 10 bases between. CDR1 is SGHRS and CDR2 is YFSETQ in the germline V gene. The CDR3 runs to 14 residues. The DNA for the CDR3 is TGCGCCAGCAGCGTAGGACAGTTGAACACTGAAGCTTTCTTT. It specifies CASSVGQLNTEAFF.

The chain carries TRBV29-1 and TRBJ2-7, with unresolved D. Trimming left V 6 bases short and J 6 bases short, with 15 bases between. CDR3 size: 12 residues. CDR1 is SQVTM, CDR2 ANQGSEA, per germline. The CDR3 reads CSVLRVPREQYF. CDR3 coding DNA: TGCAGCGTCCTCCGGGTGCCCCGCGAGCAGTACTTC.

V gene TRBV6-5 combines with J gene TRBJ2-7; TRBD1 matches at 8 bases. CDR1 is MNHEY, CDR2 SVGAGI, per germline. This CDR3 has 15 residues. Trimming at V came to 2 bases and at J to 2 bases, leaving 5 bases not matched to a gene. CDR3 sequence: CASSYHPGQAYEQYF. The CDR3 DNA follows: TGTGCCAGCAGTTACCATCCGGGACAGGCCTACGAGCAGTACTTC.

The chain carries TRBV5-1 and TRBJ1-4; possibly TRBD1 for D (6 bases). V dropped 4 bases and J dropped 8 bases, with 15 bases sitting between them. The CDR3 is 14 amino acids. CDR1 and CDR2 from the germline V gene are SGHRS and YFSETQ. The CDR3 reads CASSRTADREKLFF. CDR3 coding DNA: TGCGCCAGCAGCAGGACGGCCGACAGGGAAAAACTGTTTTTT. Full variable domain (missing parts from reference TRBV5-1 and TRBJ1-4): KAGVTQTPRYLIKTRGQQVTLSCSPISGHRSVSWYQQTPGQGLQFLFEYFSETQRNKGNFPGRFSGRQFSNSRSEMNVSTLELGDSALYLCASSRTADREKLFFGSGTQLSVL.

The chain uses TRBV27 and TRBJ1-6; D remains unclear. The V and J ends lost 4 bases and 10 bases respectively, with 11 bases between them. The CDR3 sequence is 13 residues long. Germline CDR1 is MNHEY and CDR2 is SMNVEV (reference sequence). For the CDR3, the DNA is TGTGCCAGCAGTTCCATGGGTAGCTCACCCCTCCACTTT. Translated: CASSSMGSSPLHF.

This sequence joins TRBV19 and TRBJ1-3; 11 nucleotides align to TRBD1. Germline lookup yields CDR1 LNHDA and CDR2 SQIVND (reference sequence). V trimming: 5 bases; J trimming: 4 bases; junction bases outside the gene matches: 10. The CDR3 is 17 residues long. The CDR3 nucleotides read TGTGCCAGTAGTGTCTCCGGGACAGGGGGGATCGGAAACACCATATATTTT. It translates to CASSVSGTGGIGNTIYF.

This chain connects TRBV15 to TRBJ2-1; 8 nucleotides agree with TRBD2. This CDR3 contains 15 residues. The germline gives CDR1 LNHNV, CDR2 YYDKDF (reference sequence). Trimming took 5 bases from V and 2 from J; bases not matched to a gene: 5. CDR3 in DNA: TGTGCCACCAGCCGGGAGGGGGTGACCTACAATGAGCAGTTCTTC. Its protein is CATSREGVTYNEQFF.